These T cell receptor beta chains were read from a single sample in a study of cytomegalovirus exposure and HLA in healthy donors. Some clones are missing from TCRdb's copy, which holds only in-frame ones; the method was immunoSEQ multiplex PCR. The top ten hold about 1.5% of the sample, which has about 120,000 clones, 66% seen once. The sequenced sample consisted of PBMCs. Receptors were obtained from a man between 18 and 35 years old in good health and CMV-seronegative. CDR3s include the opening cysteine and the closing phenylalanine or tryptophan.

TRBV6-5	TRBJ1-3	CASSYPGPGNTIYF
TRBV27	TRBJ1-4	CASSYRERGEKLFF
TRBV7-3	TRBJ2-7	CASSLGPDSYEQYF
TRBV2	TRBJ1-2	CASPTRKPNYGYTF
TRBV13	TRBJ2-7	CASSLGTVSYEQYF
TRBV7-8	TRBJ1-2	CASSLRGLGYTF
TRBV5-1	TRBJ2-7	CATRTSGSSYEQYF
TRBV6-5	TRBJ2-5	CASNSRRERETQYF
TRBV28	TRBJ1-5	CASSPETGMGNQPQHF
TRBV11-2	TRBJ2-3	CASSLEGFRTDTQYF
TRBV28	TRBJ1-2	CASSWEQGLYGYTF
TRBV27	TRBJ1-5	CASSAYTGDGQPQHF
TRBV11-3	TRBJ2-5	CASSSDRGGETQYF
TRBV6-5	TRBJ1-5	CASRYAGNQPQHF
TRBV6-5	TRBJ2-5	CASSQSWALQETQYF
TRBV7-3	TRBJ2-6	CASSLGALSGANVLTF
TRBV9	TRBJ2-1	CASSVTSGSRNEQFF
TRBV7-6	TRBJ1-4	CASSPTRVEEKLFF
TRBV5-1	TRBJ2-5	CASSLGLAGGETQYF
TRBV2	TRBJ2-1	CASKRGGQYNEQFF
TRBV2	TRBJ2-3	CASRLLAGGTDTQYF
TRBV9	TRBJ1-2	CASSVLPGGGNYGYTF
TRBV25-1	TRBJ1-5	CASSGSGSPQHF
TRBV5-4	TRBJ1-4	CASSRAPGTGDEKLFF
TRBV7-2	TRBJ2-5	CASSLRTSGSETQYF
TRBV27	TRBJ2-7	CASTPRGGYEQYF
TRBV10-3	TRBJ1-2	CAISEVPDGLNYGYTF
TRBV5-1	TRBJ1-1	CASSRQTNHGTGGNLGAEAFF
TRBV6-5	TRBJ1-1	CASTQTGVTEAFF
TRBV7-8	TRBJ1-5	CASSFSTGGYSNQPQHF